This paragraph reports one T cell receptor beta chain. Its antigen remains unidentified. Within the sample, other DNA sequences also encode this same CDR3. Germline CDR1 MNHEY, CDR2 SMNVEV (reference sequence). The CDR3 length is 14 residues. The V segment lost 2 bases and the J segment 2 bases; nucleotides outside the gene matches: 1. Donors were nominally healthy when sampled, though unrecorded immune exposures were likely. PCR employed 60 Vbeta and 13 Jbeta primers. Measured with immunoSEQ multiplex PCR; TCRdb has only the in-frame clones, and not every one. The sample yields under 250,000 clones, roughly 78% seen once. These data are taken from a study of cytomegalovirus exposure and HLA in healthy donors. Study observations and caveats: In an earlier analysis, about 87% or about 30%: the productive usage of most TCR beta V segments. When analyzed later, the rates of TCR association showed variation by HLA locus, with DRB1 the most and HLA-C the fewest.

The sequencing sample was made of PBMCs. The clonotype comes from a boy aged 10-17 years in good health and CMV-seronegative. The chain employs TRBV27 and TRBJ1-2; 8 nucleotides agree with TRBD1. The CDR3 DNA is TGTGCCAGCAGTTTACAGGGGGCGAACTATGGCTACACCTTC. Amino acids: CASSLQGANYGYTF.